The 10 T cell receptor beta chains listed next were all sequenced from one sample in a study of T cell responses to AZD1222 COVID-19 vaccine. Here immunoSEQ multiplex PCR was the method, and the copy in TCRdb shows in-frame clones only, minus some. The sample lists some 120,000 clones; 92% were seen once. The source material was peripheral blood, sampled 28 days after the second AZD1222 dose. The receptors were gathered from an adult who received the AZD1222 COVID-19 vaccine.

This rearrangement joins TRBV7-2 to TRBJ1-1; possibly TRBD1 for D (5 bases). CDR1 SGHTA and CDR2 FQGNSA come from the germline V gene. The ends were cut back, 0 bases at V and 6 bases at J, with 14 bases in the middle. The CDR3 covers 15 residues. This CDR3 is CASSLALGREAEAFF. CDR3 coding DNA: TGTGCCAGCAGCTTAGCGCTAGGCAGGGAAGCTGAAGCTTTCTTT. The whole variable domain, filled in from reference TRBV7-2 and TRBJ1-1, reads GAGVSQSPSNKVTEKGKDVELRCDPISGHTALYWYRQSLGQGLEFLIYFQGNSAPDKSGLPSDRFSAERTGGSVSTLTIQRTQQEDSAVYLCASSLALGREAEAFFGQGTRLTVV.

The V gene is TRBV19, the J gene TRBJ2-1, with D perhaps matching TRBD2 (7 bases). Per the germline V gene, CDR1 is LNHDA and CDR2 is SQIVND (reference sequence). This CDR3 has 16 residues. Between the trimmed V and J ends, which lost 9 bases and 3 bases, there was a span of 21 bases. CDR3 region: CASSGGGPVNYNEQFF. DNA of the CDR3: TGTGCCAGCTCTGGGGGGGGCCCGGTCAACTACAATGAGCAGTTCTTC.

This chain links TRBV3-1 (or the pseudogene TRBV3-2) with TRBJ1-1, with a weak D call TRBD1 (5 bases). This CDR3 spans 12 amino acids. CDR1 is LGHDT and CDR2 is YNNKEL in the germline V gene (reference sequence). Trimming took off 8 bases at V and 2 bases at J, with 9 bases between the two ends. Written as DNA, the CDR3 is TGTGCCAGCGGGGGGAGTAACACTGAAGCTTTCTTT. Translation: CASGGSNTEAFF.

The V call is TRBV19, the J call TRBJ1-6; D gene ambiguous. Germline V gene data show CDR1 as LNHDA and CDR2 as SQIVND (reference sequence). Deletions cut 5 bases from V and 0 bases from J, with 14 bases between. CDR3 length equals 17 residues. The CDR3 protein is CASSPGPRSSYNSPLHF. The CDR3 coding sequence is TGTGCCAGTAGTCCCGGACCGAGGAGCTCCTATAATTCACCCCTCCACTTT.

The gene calls are TRBV9 and TRBJ2-7; D is uncertain. This CDR3 comprises 15 residues. Germline CDR1 and CDR2: SGDLS and YYNGEE. The V gene lost 5 bases and the J gene lost 2 bases, with 17 bases spanning the gap. The CDR3 spells CASRERPRQTYEQYF. CDR3 DNA sequence: TGTGCCAGCAGAGAGAGACCGAGACAAACCTACGAGCAGTACTTC.

The gene calls are TRBV5-1 and TRBJ1-4, with D unclear. V lost 4 bases and J lost 4, with 11 bases in between. Germline CDR1 is SGHRS and CDR2 is YFSETQ. There are 14 residues in the CDR3. In nucleotides, the CDR3 is TGCGCCAGCAGCAGTGGAAGCGTTAATGAAAAACTGTTTTTT. It specifies CASSSGSVNEKLFF.

The chain is built from TRBV4-2 and TRBJ2-1; 9 bases agree with TRBD2. The germline V gene has CDR1 LGHNA and CDR2 YNFKEQ. There are 17 residues in the CDR3. Trimming cost V 4 bases and J 5 bases; bases outside gene matches: 12. The CDR3 DNA reads as TGTGCCAGCAGCCGTGTGATAGCGGGAGACTTCGACAATGAGCAGTTCTTC. Protein: CASSRVIAGDFDNEQFF.

This chain connects TRBV7-8 to TRBJ2-7, with TRBD1 matching over 8 bases. Germline V gene data show CDR1 as SGHVS and CDR2 as FQNEAQ. This CDR3 contains 14 residues. V lost 4 bases to trimming and J lost 4 bases; unmatched junction nucleotides: 6. Written as DNA, the CDR3 is TGTGCCAGCAGCTCCGGACAGGGTTGGTACGAGCAGTACTTC. Residues: CASSSGQGWYEQYF.

This chain uses TRBV7-9 with TRBJ2-3, with 12 bases aligning to TRBD2. V was clipped by 5 bases and J by 5 bases; unmatched bases: 8. This CDR3 has 16 residues. Germline CDR1 reads SEHNR; CDR2 reads FQNEAQ (reference sequence). CDR3 amino acids: CASSLRLAGVGDTQYF. The CDR3 DNA reads as TGTGCCAGCAGCCTAAGACTAGCGGGGGTGGGAGATACGCAGTATTTT.

The rearrangement links TRBV11-2 to TRBJ1-5; D gene ambiguous. V was cut by 1 base and J by 2 bases, with 12 bases left in between. The V gene's germline CDR1 is SGHAT and CDR2 FQNNGV. The CDR3 is 16 amino acids. The DNA for the CDR3 is TGTGCCAGCAGCTTAGGCTTCCCCTGGGGCAATCAGCCCCAGCATTTT. As protein: CASSLGFPWGNQPQHF.